The TCR beta chain described here comes from a study of cytomegalovirus exposure and HLA in healthy donors. PCR employed 60 Vbeta and 13 Jbeta primers. The assay was immunoSEQ multiplex PCR, and TCRdb's table has in-frame clones only and misses some. The sample carries roughly 190,000 clones, almost 75% recorded once. The TCR comes from a woman between 25 and 40 years old in good health and CMV-seropositive. The sequenced sample was PBMCs.

This CDR3 reads CASSVGTSASTDTQYF. DNA of the CDR3: TGTGCCAGCAGCGTAGGGACTAGCGCTAGCACAGATACGCAGTATTTT. The chain uses TRBV9 and TRBJ2-3, with 9 bases aligning to TRBD2. The CDR3 covers 16 residues. Trimming took 0 bases from V and 0 from J; bases not matched to a gene: 2. Per germline, CDR1 SGDLS and CDR2 YYNGEE.